This entry features one T cell receptor (beta chain) sequence. What it binds is not known. This record comes from a study of T cell responses to AZD1222 COVID-19 vaccine. General study results and limits: Donor demographics were predominantly white British with a female majority; clonal diversity may be underestimated. There were repertoire samples only from the period after the peak T cell response.

Germline V gene sequence: CDR1 SQVTM, CDR2 ANQGSEA. V was clipped by 2 bases and J by 3 bases, with 8 bases between them. This CDR3 spans 12 amino acids. Only in-frame clones appear in the TCRdb table, and some are missing; sequencing was by immunoSEQ multiplex PCR. The sample includes more than 95,000 clones, more than 75% of them seen just once. Sequences were derived from peripheral blood, sampled on day 0 of AZD1222 vaccination. The chain links TRBV29-1 to TRBJ2-7; D is ambiguous. This clonotype was sampled from an adult in good health. CDR3 sequence: CSVERADYEQYF. The CDR3, as DNA: TGCAGCGTTGAAAGGGCGGACTACGAGCAGTACTTC.